The T cell receptor beta chain described here comes from a study of T cells after yellow fever vaccination. The V end was cut by 1 base, the J end by 0 bases, with 7 bases between. CDR1 is SGHTA, CDR2 FQGNSA, per germline. This CDR3 has 14 amino acids. One entry per CDR3 protein, called by TCRdb with MiXCR from the 5' RACE reads. The repertoire holds over 65,000 distinct CDR3 sequences, with about an eighth as singletons. The V gene is TRBV7-2, the J gene TRBJ2-7; D ambiguous. Source: CD8+ T cells not binding an NS4B(214-222) dextramer, sorted from PBMCs, taken 20 to 25 days after the first yellow fever vaccination. This receptor was identified in a young man who received the YFV17D yellow fever vaccine. CDR3 in amino acids: CASSLEHNSYEQYF. CDR3 coding DNA: TGTGCCAGCAGCTTAGAGCACAACTCCTACGAGCAGTACTTC.